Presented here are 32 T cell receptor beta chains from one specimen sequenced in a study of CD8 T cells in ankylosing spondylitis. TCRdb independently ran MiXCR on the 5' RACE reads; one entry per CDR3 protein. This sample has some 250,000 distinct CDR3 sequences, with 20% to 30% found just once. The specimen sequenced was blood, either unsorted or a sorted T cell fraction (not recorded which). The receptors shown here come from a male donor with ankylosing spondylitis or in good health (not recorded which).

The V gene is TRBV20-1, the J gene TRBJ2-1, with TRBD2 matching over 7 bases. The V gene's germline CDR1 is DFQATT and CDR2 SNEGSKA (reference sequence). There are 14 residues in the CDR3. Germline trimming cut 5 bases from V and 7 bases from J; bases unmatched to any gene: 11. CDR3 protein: CSAPSLGGRNEQFF. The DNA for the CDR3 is TGCAGTGCTCCCAGTCTGGGGGGGAGGAATGAGCAGTTCTTC.

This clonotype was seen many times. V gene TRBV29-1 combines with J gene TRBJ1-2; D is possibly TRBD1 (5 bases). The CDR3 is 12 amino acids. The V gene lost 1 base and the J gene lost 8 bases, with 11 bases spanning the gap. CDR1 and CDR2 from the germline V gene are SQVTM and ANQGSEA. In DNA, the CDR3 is TGCAGCGTTGAAGGCGTCGGGGCCGGCTACACCTTC. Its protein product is CSVEGVGAGYTF. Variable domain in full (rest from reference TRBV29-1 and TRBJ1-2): SAVISQKPSRDICQRGTSLTIQCQVDSQVTMMFWYRQQPGQSLTLIATANQGSEATYESGFVIDKFPISRPNLTFSTLTVSNMSPEDSSIYLCSVEGVGAGYTFGSGTRLTVV.

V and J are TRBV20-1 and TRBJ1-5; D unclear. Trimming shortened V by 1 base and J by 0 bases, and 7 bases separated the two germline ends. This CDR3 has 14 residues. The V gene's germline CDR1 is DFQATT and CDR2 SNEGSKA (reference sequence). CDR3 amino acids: CSARGLYSNQPQHF. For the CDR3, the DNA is TGCAGTGCTAGAGGCCTCTATAGCAATCAGCCCCAGCATTTT.

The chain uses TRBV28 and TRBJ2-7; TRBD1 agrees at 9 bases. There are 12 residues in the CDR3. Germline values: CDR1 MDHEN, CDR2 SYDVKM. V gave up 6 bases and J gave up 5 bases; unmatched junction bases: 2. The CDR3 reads CASRTGGNEQYF. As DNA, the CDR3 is TGTGCCAGCAGGACAGGGGGGAACGAGCAGTACTTC.

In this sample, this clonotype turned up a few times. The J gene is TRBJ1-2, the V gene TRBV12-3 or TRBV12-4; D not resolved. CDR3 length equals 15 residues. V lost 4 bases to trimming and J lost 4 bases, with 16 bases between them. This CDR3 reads CASSSREDGRYGYTF. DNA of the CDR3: TGTGCCAGCAGTTCCCGAGAGGACGGACGCTATGGCTACACCTTC.

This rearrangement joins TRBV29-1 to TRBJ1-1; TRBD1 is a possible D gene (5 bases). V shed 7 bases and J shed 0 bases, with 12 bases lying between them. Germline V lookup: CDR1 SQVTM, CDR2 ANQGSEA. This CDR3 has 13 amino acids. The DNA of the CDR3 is TGCAGCGGGGGCCTGGGGATGAACACTGAAGCTTTCTTT. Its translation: CSGGLGMNTEAFF.

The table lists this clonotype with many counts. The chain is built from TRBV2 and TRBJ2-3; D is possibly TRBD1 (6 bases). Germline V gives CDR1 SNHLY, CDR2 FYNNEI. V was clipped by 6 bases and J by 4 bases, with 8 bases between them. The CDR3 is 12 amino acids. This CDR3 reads CASSSGADTQYF. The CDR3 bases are TGTGCCAGCAGCTCAGGGGCAGATACGCAGTATTTT.

The DNA of the CDR3 is TGTGCCAGCAGCTTAGATGGGAACAATGAAAAACTGTTTTTT. Translation gives CASSLDGNNEKLFF. The rearrangement joins TRBV7-2 to TRBJ1-4; D is ambiguous. The germline CDR1 and CDR2 sequences are SGHTA and FQGNSA. The V gene lost 1 base and the J gene lost 5 bases, with 8 bases spanning the gap. The CDR3 consists of 14 residues.

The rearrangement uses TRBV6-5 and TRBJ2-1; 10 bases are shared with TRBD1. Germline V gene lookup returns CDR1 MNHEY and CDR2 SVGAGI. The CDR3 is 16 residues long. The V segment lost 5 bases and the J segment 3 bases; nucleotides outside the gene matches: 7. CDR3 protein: CASSRSGQGLYNEQFF. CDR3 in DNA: TGTGCCAGCAGTCGCTCGGGACAGGGGCTCTACAATGAGCAGTTCTTC.

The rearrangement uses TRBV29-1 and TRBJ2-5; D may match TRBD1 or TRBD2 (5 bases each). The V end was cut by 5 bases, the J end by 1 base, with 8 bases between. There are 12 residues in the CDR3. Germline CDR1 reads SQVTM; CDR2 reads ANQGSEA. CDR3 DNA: TGCAGCGTTTGGGGGATCCAAGAGACCCAGTACTTC. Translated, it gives CSVWGIQETQYF.

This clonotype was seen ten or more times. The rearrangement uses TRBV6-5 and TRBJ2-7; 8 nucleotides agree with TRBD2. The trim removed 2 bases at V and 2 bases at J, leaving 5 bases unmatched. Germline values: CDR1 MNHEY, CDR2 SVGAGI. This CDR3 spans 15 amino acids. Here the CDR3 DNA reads TGTGCCAGCAGTTACGGTGGCGGGGGGACCTACGAGCAGTACTTC. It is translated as CASSYGGGGTYEQYF.

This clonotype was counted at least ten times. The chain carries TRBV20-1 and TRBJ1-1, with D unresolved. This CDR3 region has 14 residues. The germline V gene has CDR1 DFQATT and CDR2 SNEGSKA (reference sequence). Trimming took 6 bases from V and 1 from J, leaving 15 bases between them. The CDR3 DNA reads TGCAGTGCCCTAGGAGGCGTGGGGAACACTGAAGCTTTCTTT. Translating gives CSALGGVGNTEAFF.

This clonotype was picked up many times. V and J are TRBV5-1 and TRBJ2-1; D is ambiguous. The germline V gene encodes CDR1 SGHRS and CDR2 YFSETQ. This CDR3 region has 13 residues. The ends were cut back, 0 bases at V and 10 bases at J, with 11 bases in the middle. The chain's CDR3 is CASSLEGLQEQFF. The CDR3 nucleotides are TGCGCCAGCAGCTTGGAGGGCCTCCAGGAGCAGTTCTTC.

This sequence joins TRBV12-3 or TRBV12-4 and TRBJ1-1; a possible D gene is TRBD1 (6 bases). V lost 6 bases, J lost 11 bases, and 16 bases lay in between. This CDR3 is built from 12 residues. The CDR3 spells CASSPRGWVAFF. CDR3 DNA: TGTGCCAGCAGCCCTAGGGGGTGGGTTGCTTTCTTT.

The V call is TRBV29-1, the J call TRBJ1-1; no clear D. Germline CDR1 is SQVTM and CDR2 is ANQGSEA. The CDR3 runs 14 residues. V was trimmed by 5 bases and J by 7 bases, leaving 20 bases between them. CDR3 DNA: TGCAGCGTTCACATTTTGAGCCATGCAGGTGAAGCTTTCTTT. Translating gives CSVHILSHAGEAFF.

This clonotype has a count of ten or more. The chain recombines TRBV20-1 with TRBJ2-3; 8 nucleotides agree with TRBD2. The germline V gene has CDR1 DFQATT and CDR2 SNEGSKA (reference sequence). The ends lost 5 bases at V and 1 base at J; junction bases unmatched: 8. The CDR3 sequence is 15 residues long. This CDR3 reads CSAGYGGAGTDTQYF. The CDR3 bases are TGCAGTGCTGGATACGGGGGGGCGGGCACAGATACGCAGTATTTT.

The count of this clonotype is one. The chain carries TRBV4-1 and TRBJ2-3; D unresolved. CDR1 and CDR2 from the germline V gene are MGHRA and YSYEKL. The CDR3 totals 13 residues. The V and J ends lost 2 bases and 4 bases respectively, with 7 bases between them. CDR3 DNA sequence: TGCGCCAGCAGCCAATCGCCGCCAGATACGCAGTATTTT. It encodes CASSQSPPDTQYF.

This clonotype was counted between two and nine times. In nucleotides, the CDR3 is TGCAGTGCTAGATCGGGGAACGGCTACACCTTC. It is translated as CSARSGNGYTF. The chain is built from TRBV20-1 and TRBJ1-2; D is unclear. Between the trimmed V and J ends, which lost 2 bases and 8 bases, there was a span of 9 bases. Germline V gives CDR1 DFQATT, CDR2 SNEGSKA (reference sequence). The CDR3 loop spans 11 amino acids.

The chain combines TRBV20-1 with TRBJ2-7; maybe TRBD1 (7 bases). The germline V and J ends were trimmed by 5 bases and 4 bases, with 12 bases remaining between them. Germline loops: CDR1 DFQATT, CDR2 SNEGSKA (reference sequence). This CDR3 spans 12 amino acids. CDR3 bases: TGCAGTGCTGGCAGGGGGGAATACGAGCAGTACTTC. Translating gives CSAGRGEYEQYF.

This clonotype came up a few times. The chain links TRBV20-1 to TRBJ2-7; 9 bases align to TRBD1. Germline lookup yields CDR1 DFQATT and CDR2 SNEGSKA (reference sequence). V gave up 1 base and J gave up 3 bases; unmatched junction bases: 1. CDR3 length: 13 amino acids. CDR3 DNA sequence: TGCAGTGCTAGAGGGACAGGGGACTACGAGCAGTACTTC. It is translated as CSARGTGDYEQYF.

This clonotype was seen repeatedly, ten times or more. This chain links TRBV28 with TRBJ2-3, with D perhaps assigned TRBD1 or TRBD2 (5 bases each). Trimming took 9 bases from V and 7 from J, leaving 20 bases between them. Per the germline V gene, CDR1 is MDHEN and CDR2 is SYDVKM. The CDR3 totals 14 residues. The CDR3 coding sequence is TGTGCCAGTGTCCCGGGGCTAGCCCGTCATACGCAGTATTTT. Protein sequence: CASVPGLARHTQYF. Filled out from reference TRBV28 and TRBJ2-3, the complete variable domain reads DVKVTQSSRYLVKRTGEKVFLECVQDMDHENMFWYRQDPGLGLRLIYFSYDVKMKEKGDIPEGYSVSREKKERFSLILESASTNQTSMYLCASVPGLARHTQYFGPGTRLTVL.

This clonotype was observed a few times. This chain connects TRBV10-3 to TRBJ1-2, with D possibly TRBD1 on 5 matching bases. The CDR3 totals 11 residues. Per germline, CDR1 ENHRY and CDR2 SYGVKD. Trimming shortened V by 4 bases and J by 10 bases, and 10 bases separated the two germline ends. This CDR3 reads CAISGGPFYTF. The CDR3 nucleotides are TGTGCCATCAGTGGGGGACCCTTCTACACCTTC.

The CDR3 nucleotides are TGTGCCAGCAGCTCAGGGCGGGAGGAAAAACTGTTTTTT. It encodes CASSSGREEKLFF. The rearrangement uses TRBV7-8 and TRBJ1-4, with a weak D call TRBD1 (5 bases). V shed 4 bases and J shed 8 bases, with 11 bases lying between them. Germline V gives CDR1 SGHVS, CDR2 FQNEAQ. The CDR3 length is 13 residues.

CDR3 loop: CSARDVGGAAGELFF. The CDR3 DNA reads as TGCAGTGCTAGAGATGTGGGGGGGGCGGCCGGGGAGCTGTTTTTT. The rearrangement joins TRBV20-1 to TRBJ2-2; maybe TRBD2 (7 bases). The V end was cut by 0 bases, the J end by 6 bases, with 14 bases between. Germline lookup yields CDR1 DFQATT and CDR2 SNEGSKA (reference sequence). CDR3 length: 15 residues.

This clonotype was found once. The CDR3 DNA reads TGCAGTGCTAGAGATCTCAGGGGGCGGACCGGGGAGCTGTTTTTT. Its translation is CSARDLRGRTGELFF. This chain uses TRBV20-1 with TRBJ2-2, with 8 bases aligning to TRBD1. There are 15 residues in the CDR3. Germline assignment: CDR1 DFQATT and CDR2 SNEGSKA (reference sequence). V shed 0 bases, J shed 5 bases, and the junction held 5 bases outside the gene matches.

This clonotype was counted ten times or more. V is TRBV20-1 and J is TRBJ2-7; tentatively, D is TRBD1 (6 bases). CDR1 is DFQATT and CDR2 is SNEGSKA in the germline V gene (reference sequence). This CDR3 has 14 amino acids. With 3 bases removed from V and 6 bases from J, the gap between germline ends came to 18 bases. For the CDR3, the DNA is TGCAGTGCTAGGGACAGAACGGGGAATCGCGAGCAGTACTTC. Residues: CSARDRTGNREQYF.

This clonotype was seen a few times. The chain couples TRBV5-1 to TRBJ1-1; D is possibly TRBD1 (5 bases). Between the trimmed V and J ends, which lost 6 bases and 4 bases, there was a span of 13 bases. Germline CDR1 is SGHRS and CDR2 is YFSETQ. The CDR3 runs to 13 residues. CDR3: CASTGGTGTEAFF. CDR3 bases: TGCGCCAGCACCGGGGGTACGGGCACTGAAGCTTTCTTT.

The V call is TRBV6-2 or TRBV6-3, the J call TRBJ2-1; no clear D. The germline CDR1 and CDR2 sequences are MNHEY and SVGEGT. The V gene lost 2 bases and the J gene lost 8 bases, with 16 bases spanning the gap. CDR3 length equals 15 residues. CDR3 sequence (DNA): TGTGCCAGCAGTTACAGAGGCCCCGTCGACCATGAGCAGTTCTTC. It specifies CASSYRGPVDHEQFF.

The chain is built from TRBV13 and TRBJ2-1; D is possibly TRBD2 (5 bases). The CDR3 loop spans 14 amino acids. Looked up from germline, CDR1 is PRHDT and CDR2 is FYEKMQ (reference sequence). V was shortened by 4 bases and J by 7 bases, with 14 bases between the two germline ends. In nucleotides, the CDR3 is TGTGCCAGCAGCTCCCGGGCCCGGAGGAATGAGCAGTTCTTC. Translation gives CASSSRARRNEQFF.

CDR3 protein: CAISDEGANTEAFF. The CDR3 DNA follows: TGTGCCATCAGTGATGAGGGGGCGAACACTGAAGCTTTCTTT. This chain joins TRBV10-3 and TRBJ1-1; 7 bases match TRBD1. With 3 bases clipped from V and 1 base from J, the junction kept 2 bases outside the gene matches. CDR1 and CDR2 from the germline V gene are ENHRY and SYGVKD. The CDR3 is 14 amino acids.

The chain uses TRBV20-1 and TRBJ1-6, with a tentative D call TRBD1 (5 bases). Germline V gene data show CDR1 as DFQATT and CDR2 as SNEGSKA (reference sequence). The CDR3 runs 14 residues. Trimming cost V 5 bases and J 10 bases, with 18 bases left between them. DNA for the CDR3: TGCAGTGCTGCGGGGCCGATTTCTGGGTCACCCCTCCACTTT. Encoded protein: CSAAGPISGSPLHF.

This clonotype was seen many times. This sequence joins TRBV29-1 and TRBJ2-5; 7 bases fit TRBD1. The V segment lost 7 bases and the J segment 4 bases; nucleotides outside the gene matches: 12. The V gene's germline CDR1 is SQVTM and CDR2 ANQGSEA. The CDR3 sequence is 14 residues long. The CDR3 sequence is CSARGTVKAETQYF. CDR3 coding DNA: TGCAGCGCTAGAGGGACAGTCAAGGCAGAGACCCAGTACTTC.